The next 26 T cell receptor beta chains were all read from a single sample in a study of blood T cell repertoires in COVID-19. Sequencing used immunoSEQ multiplex PCR; TCRdb keeps in-frame clones, though not all of them. Altogether about 52,000 clones are present, 86% being singletons, with the ten largest covering 20% to 25%. Sequences were obtained from peripheral blood. These receptors were collected from a woman of 80 years or more with acute or convalescent COVID-19.

This chain uses TRBV5-1 with TRBJ2-7; TRBD2 is a possible D gene (5 bases). This CDR3 spans 12 amino acids. Germline-derived CDR1 and CDR2 are SGHRS and YFSETQ. Trimming stripped 2 bases from V and 3 bases from J, with 6 bases between. CDR3 sequence reads: CASSLGLYEQYF. For the CDR3, the DNA is TGCGCCAGCAGCTTAGGACTCTACGAGCAGTACTTC.

The rearrangement links TRBV3-1 (or the pseudogene TRBV3-2) to TRBJ2-1, with D maybe TRBD2 (7 bases). This CDR3 region has 15 residues. Trimming took 2 bases from V and 9 from J, leaving 17 bases between them. Germline CDR1 is LGHDT and CDR2 is YNNKEL (reference sequence). This chain's CDR3 is CASSQIGGGGVEQFF. CDR3 bases: TGTGCCAGCAGCCAAATTGGGGGAGGGGGAGTTGAGCAGTTCTTC.

The chain is built from TRBV5-1 and TRBJ2-3; D is perhaps TRBD2 (6 bases). There are 15 residues in the CDR3. Germline lookup yields CDR1 SGHRS and CDR2 YFSETQ. Trimming pared 4 bases from V and 0 bases from J, leaving 12 bases between. CDR3 in DNA: TGCGCCAGCAGCCCCCCCGGGGGAAGCACAGATACGCAGTATTTT. This encodes CASSPPGGSTDTQYF.

The chain recombines TRBV25-1 with TRBJ2-7, with no clear D. This CDR3 has 13 amino acids. Germline CDR1 reads MGHDK; CDR2 reads SYGVNS. The DNA of the CDR3 is TGTGCCAGCAGTGCCTTCCATCCCGCGAGTATTGTCGTC. Translated, it gives CASSAFHPASIVV.

This clone appeared a few times. This rearrangement joins TRBV28 to TRBJ1-2; 8 nucleotides align to TRBD1. The CDR3 runs to 13 residues. V was pared by 5 bases and J by 8 bases, with 7 bases of the junction left unmatched. Per germline, CDR1 MDHEN and CDR2 SYDVKM. CDR3 bases: TGTGCCAGCAGTATCACAGGGGGAAGAGGCTACACCTTC. Protein: CASSITGGRGYTF.

The rearrangement links TRBV6-1 to TRBJ1-2, with D maybe TRBD1 (5 bases). This CDR3 is built from 17 residues. V was cut by 0 bases and J by 1 base, with 15 bases left in between. In germline, CDR1 is MNHNS, CDR2 SASEGT. The DNA for the CDR3 is TGTGCCAGCAGTGAAGCCAGAGGGCAGGGAGGTAACTATGGCTACACCTTC. As protein: CASSEARGQGGNYGYTF.

This clone occurred once. The chain links TRBV15 to TRBJ2-3; 10 bases are a match to TRBD1. V shed 0 bases, J shed 1 base, and the junction held 4 bases outside the gene matches. CDR1 and CDR2 from the germline V gene are LNHNV and YYDKDF (reference sequence). CDR3 size: 17 residues. CDR3 sequence (DNA): TGTGCCACCAGCAGAGATCGGGGGACAGGGGGCACAGATACGCAGTATTTT. It encodes CATSRDRGTGGTDTQYF.

In its sample, this clone was seen a few times. CDR3 residues: CASSPTGVGSPLHF. For the CDR3, the DNA is TGTGCCAGCAGCCCGACAGGGGTCGGTTCACCCCTCCACTTT. The J gene is TRBJ1-6, the V gene TRBV14, with TRBD1 matching 8 bases. V shed 4 bases and J 9 bases; nucleotides not matched to a gene: 5. Germline CDR1 and CDR2: SGHDN and FVKESK. The CDR3 runs 14 residues.

J is TRBJ2-7 and V is TRBV28; possibly TRBD1 for D (5 bases). Germline CDR1 is MDHEN and CDR2 is SYDVKM. The V and J ends lost 3 bases and 4 bases respectively, with 13 bases between them. The CDR3 runs 14 residues. CDR3 nucleotides: TGTGCCAGCAGTTTGGTGACAGAATTATACGAGCAGTACTTC. It specifies CASSLVTELYEQYF.

The chain carries TRBV6-1 and TRBJ2-7, with 7 bases identical to TRBD2. Germline CDR1 and CDR2: MNHNS and SASEGT. The CDR3 is 16 amino acids. Unmatched junction bases numbered 9, after V lost 0 bases and J lost 4 bases. CDR3 residues: CASSEAAGALPYEQYV. CDR3 nucleotides: TGTGCCAGCAGTGAAGCTGCGGGAGCCCTTCCTTACGAGCAGTACGTC.

The genes are TRBV5-1 and TRBJ2-5; 9 nucleotides line up with TRBD1. The CDR3 runs 15 residues. Looked up from germline, CDR1 is SGHRS and CDR2 is YFSETQ. J lost 3 bases, V lost 5 bases, and 8 bases had no gene match. CDR3 sequence reads: CASSPPGTGKETQYF. CDR3 in DNA: TGCGCCAGCAGTCCTCCCGGGACAGGGAAAGAGACCCAGTACTTC.

The chain combines TRBV20-1 with TRBJ2-1; D possibly corresponds to TRBD1 (6 bases). Trimming stripped 6 bases from V and 13 bases from J, with 13 bases between. Per germline, CDR1 DFQATT and CDR2 SNEGSKA (reference sequence). This CDR3 comprises 10 residues. In DNA form, the CDR3 reads TGCAGTGCAAACAGGGTTGAACAGTTCTTC. As protein: CSANRVEQFF.

The CDR3 DNA follows: TGTGCCAGCAGCGTAGTGTGGGGGGGTAAATCGGATACGCAGTATTTT. Its protein is CASSVVWGGKSDTQYF. This sequence joins TRBV9 and TRBJ2-3; 7 nucleotides line up with TRBD2. With 0 bases clipped from V and 6 bases from J, the junction kept 10 bases outside the gene matches. CDR3 length equals 16 residues. CDR1 and CDR2 (germline): SGDLS, YYNGEE.

The chain joins TRBV28 to TRBJ2-4, with a tentative D call TRBD2 (5 bases). Germline V gives CDR1 MDHEN, CDR2 SYDVKM. V was clipped by 7 bases and J by 4 bases, with 14 bases between them. CDR3 length: 14 residues. DNA of the CDR3: TGTGCCAGCACCGACGGACGAGGGAAAAACATTCAGTACTTC. Encoded protein: CASTDGRGKNIQYF.

The chain employs TRBV3-1 (or the pseudogene TRBV3-2) and TRBJ2-5, with 7 bases that match TRBD2. The CDR3 extends over 14 amino acids. V dropped 6 bases and J dropped 7; count of bases not matched to a gene: 11. Germline V gene sequence: CDR1 LGHDT, CDR2 YNNKEL (reference sequence). In nucleotides, the CDR3 is TGTGCCAGCAGAGAGGCAGCGGGACGCCGGACCCAGTACTTC. As protein: CASREAAGRRTQYF.

This clone was detected once. The CDR3 sequence is CASSPATGGGYGYTF. The DNA for the CDR3 is TGTGCCAGCAGTCCAGCGACAGGGGGCGGCTATGGCTACACCTTC. The genes are TRBV28 and TRBJ1-2; 10 bases are a match to TRBD1. The junction had 7 bases not matched to a gene; V was cut back by 5 bases and J by 4 bases. This CDR3 has 15 residues. Germline assignment: CDR1 MDHEN and CDR2 SYDVKM.

The chain couples TRBV11-1 to TRBJ2-1; a weak D match, TRBD2 (6 bases). Looked up from germline, CDR1 is SGHAT and CDR2 is FQDESV (reference sequence). This CDR3 is built from 14 residues. Trimming shortened V by 6 bases and J by 2 bases, and 11 bases separated the two germline ends. Here the CDR3 DNA reads TGTGCCAGCAGACCAGGCGGGGCCTACAATGAGCAGTTCTTC. This gives the protein CASRPGGAYNEQFF. Drawing the rest from reference TRBV11-1 and TRBJ2-1, the complete variable domain is EAEVAQSPRYKITEKSQAVAFWCDPISGHATLYWYRQILGQGPELLVQFQDESVVDDSQLPKDRFSAERLKGVDSTLKIQPAELGDSAMYLCASRPGGAYNEQFFGPGTRLTVL.

The chain joins TRBV6-5 to TRBJ1-4; D ambiguous. Germline V CDR1 and CDR2: MNHEY, SVGAGI. Between the trimmed V and J ends, which lost 0 bases and 4 bases, there was a span of 9 bases. This CDR3 has 15 residues. The CDR3 DNA is TGTGCCAGCAGTTACTCGCCGGGAGATAATGAAAAACTGTTTTTT. It codes for CASSYSPGDNEKLFF.

This rearrangement joins TRBV12-5 to TRBJ2-2; 8 bases match TRBD2. Germline V gene sequence: CDR1 LGHNT, CDR2 FRNRAP. The CDR3 has 18 residues. Trimming at V came to 0 bases and at J to 3 bases, leaving 9 bases not matched to a gene. This CDR3 reads CASGLVIRAGGDTGELFF. The CDR3 DNA is TGTGCTAGTGGTTTGGTAATCAGGGCCGGGGGGGACACCGGGGAGCTGTTTTTT.

V usage is TRBV5-1 and J usage is TRBJ1-2, with D possibly being TRBD1 (5 bases). With 4 bases removed from V and 2 bases from J, the gap between germline ends came to 12 bases. The CDR3 length is 14 residues. Looked up from germline, CDR1 is SGHRS and CDR2 is YFSETQ. The CDR3 bases are TGCGCCAGCAGCGCCCCAGACAGAAACTATGGCTACACCTTC. It codes for CASSAPDRNYGYTF.

In this sample, this clone turned up a few times. The chain uses TRBV15 and TRBJ2-1, with D perhaps matching TRBD2 (8 bases). V shed 1 base and J shed 2 bases, with 12 bases lying between them. Germline-derived CDR1 and CDR2 are LNHNV and YYDKDF (reference sequence). The CDR3 contains 16 residues. The CDR3 is CATSRAGGLAYNEQFF. The CDR3 DNA sequence: TGTGCCACCAGCAGAGCAGGGGGACTAGCCTACAATGAGCAGTTCTTC.

This clone has a handful of counts. The V call is TRBV5-1, the J call TRBJ1-2, with TRBD1 identical over 7 bases. Germline CDR1 SGHRS, CDR2 YFSETQ. The CDR3 totals 15 residues. The trim removed 1 base at V and 8 bases at J, leaving 11 bases unmatched. CDR3 residues: CASSLTGDSQRGYTF. CDR3 DNA: TGCGCCAGCAGCTTGACGGGGGACAGCCAACGGGGCTACACCTTC.

This clone was recorded a few times. The gene calls are TRBV7-2 and TRBJ1-1; 7 bases fit TRBD1. Germline-derived CDR1 and CDR2 are SGHTA and FQGNSA. The CDR3 has 14 residues. V was pared by 4 bases and J by 4 bases, with 6 bases of the junction left unmatched. The CDR3 DNA reads TGTGCCAGCAGCTACCGACAGGGCCTCACTGAAGCTTTCTTT. It translates to CASSYRQGLTEAFF.

The chain carries TRBV11-3 and TRBJ2-7, with unresolved D. CDR3 length: 12 amino acids. The germline V and J ends were trimmed by 0 bases and 2 bases, with 2 bases remaining between them. The germline V gene has CDR1 SGHNT and CDR2 YENEEA. The CDR3 loop is CASSLDAYEQYF. For the CDR3, the DNA is TGTGCCAGCAGCTTAGACGCCTACGAGCAGTACTTC.

The V and J genes are TRBV2 and TRBJ1-5; 7 nucleotides agree with TRBD1. J gave up 2 bases and V 6 bases, and 4 bases lay outside the gene matches. Germline CDR1 and CDR2: SNHLY and FYNNEI. This CDR3 region has 14 residues. The DNA of the CDR3 is TGTGCCAGCAGCTCCGGGACAGGCAATCAGCCCCAGCATTTT. Amino acid sequence: CASSSGTGNQPQHF.

The rearrangement uses TRBV19 and TRBJ2-5; 9 positions agree with TRBD2. The CDR3 has 20 residues. The V segment lost 0 bases and the J segment 0 bases; nucleotides outside the gene matches: 14. Germline CDR1 and CDR2: LNHDA and SQIVND (reference sequence). The CDR3 DNA reads as TGTGCCAGTAGTATAGAGGGGGCGAGTCTAGCGGGACCGTACCAAGAGACCCAGTACTTC. This sequence encodes CASSIEGASLAGPYQETQYF.